Presented here are 18 T cell receptor beta chains from one specimen sequenced in a study of shared clonotypes between healthy human individuals. The assay was immunoSEQ multiplex PCR, and TCRdb's table has in-frame clones only and misses some. The profile shows roughly 1 million clones, around 82% of them singletons. The source material was memory CD4+ T cells from PBMCs. Subset given: CD45RA-negative fraction. All receptors come from a man aged 18 to 30 in good health. Some clones in this sample may be carry-over from other donors' samples.

The chain links TRBV19 to TRBJ1-1; TRBD1 matches 8 bases. This CDR3 region has 14 residues. From germline, CDR1 is LNHDA and CDR2 SQIVND (reference sequence). Losses at the gene ends were 5 bases for V and 4 bases for J; bases not matched to a gene: 6. The CDR3 here is CASSAQGAATEAFF. For the CDR3, the DNA is TGTGCCAGTAGTGCGCAGGGGGCGGCCACTGAAGCTTTCTTT.

The gene calls are TRBV5-6 and TRBJ2-3, with TRBD1 matching 7 bases. The CDR3 covers 14 residues. The germline V gene has CDR1 SGHDT and CDR2 YYEEEE. J gave up 8 bases and V 2 bases, and 8 bases lay outside the gene matches. The CDR3 DNA sequence: TGTGCCAGCAGCTTTCGGGACAGTCGAGCTACGCAGTATTTT. Protein sequence: CASSFRDSRATQYF. Filled out from reference TRBV5-6 and TRBJ2-3, the complete variable domain reads DAGVTQSPTHLIKTRGQQVTLRCSPKSGHDTVSWYQQALGQGPQFIFQYYEEEERQRGNFPDRFSGHQFPNYSSELNVNALLLGDSALYLCASSFRDSRATQYFGPGTRLTVL.

The chain couples TRBV5-1 to TRBJ1-1, with a tentative D call TRBD1 (5 bases). V lost 0 bases and J lost 5, with 17 bases in between. Germline-derived CDR1 and CDR2 are SGHRS and YFSETQ. The CDR3 extends over 16 amino acids. The DNA of the CDR3 is TGCGCCAGCAGCTTGGGTGGGACCCTTGAGAATACTGAAGCTTTCTTT. Encoded protein: CASSLGGTLENTEAFF.

The chain is built from TRBV6-5 and TRBJ2-1; no clear D gene. With 4 bases removed from V and 2 bases from J, the gap between germline ends came to 12 bases. Germline CDR1 MNHEY, CDR2 SVGAGI. CDR3 length: 15 residues. This chain's CDR3 is CASSSDPLPYNEQFF. The CDR3 region has the DNA TGTGCCAGCAGTTCAGATCCCCTACCCTACAATGAGCAGTTCTTC.

V and J are TRBV5-6 and TRBJ2-7, with unresolved D. CDR3 length equals 12 residues. V was cut by 2 bases and J by 2 bases, with 5 bases left in between. Germline V gives CDR1 SGHDT, CDR2 YYEEEE. CDR3 loop: CASSFGTYEQYF. In DNA, the CDR3 is TGTGCCAGCAGCTTTGGAACCTACGAGCAGTACTTC.

V and J are TRBV6-1 and TRBJ2-1; 10 nucleotides line up with TRBD2. The CDR3 totals 18 residues. CDR1 and CDR2 from the germline V gene are MNHNS and SASEGT. With V trimmed by 8 bases and J by 9 bases, 22 bases remained unmatched. The CDR3 loop is CASRGAGTSETNRREQFF. Written as DNA, the CDR3 is TGTGCCAGCCGTGGGGCCGGGACTAGCGAAACCAACCGGCGTGAGCAGTTCTTC.

The chain joins TRBV28 to TRBJ2-5; D is ambiguous. CDR3 length: 13 amino acids. In germline, CDR1 is MDHEN, CDR2 SYDVKM. Deletions cut 6 bases from V and 5 bases from J, with 13 bases between. CDR3 nucleotide sequence: TGTGCCAGCAGGCCCGTTGACCGGGAGACCCAGTACTTC. Protein sequence: CASRPVDRETQYF.

V usage is TRBV28 and J usage is TRBJ2-1; D unclear. V lost 7 bases to trimming and J lost 10 bases, with 11 bases between them. CDR1 and CDR2 (germline): MDHEN, SYDVKM. The CDR3 runs 11 residues. The DNA of the CDR3 is TGTGCCAGCATGGAGAGAGGCGAGCAGTTCTTC. Amino acids: CASMERGEQFF.

This clone was recorded a few times. The CDR3 loop is CASLRTENTEAFF. CDR3 nucleotide sequence: TGTGCCAGCCTCCGGACGGAGAACACTGAAGCTTTCTTT. The chain couples TRBV28 to TRBJ1-1; no clear D gene. Trimming took 8 bases from V and 1 from J, leaving 11 bases between them. CDR3 length: 13 residues. Germline-derived CDR1 and CDR2 are MDHEN and SYDVKM.

The chain combines TRBV6-1 with TRBJ1-1; no definite D call. The ends were cut back, 2 bases at V and 7 bases at J, with 11 bases in the middle. The CDR3 spans 13 residues. The germline CDR1 and CDR2 sequences are MNHNS and SASEGT. In DNA form, the CDR3 reads TGTGCCAGCAGTGAAACATGGCAGGATGAAGCTTTCTTT. Protein product: CASSETWQDEAFF.

The count of this clone is one. This chain links TRBV7-3 with TRBJ2-7; D is tentatively TRBD1 or TRBD2 (5 bases each). CDR1 is SGHTA, CDR2 FQGTGA, per germline. The CDR3 runs 14 residues. V lost 3 bases to trimming and J lost 5 bases, with 14 bases between them. CDR3 nucleotide sequence: TGTGCCAGCAGCTTGGGACCACCACCCAACGAGCAGTACTTC. This sequence encodes CASSLGPPPNEQYF.

The chain employs TRBV5-8 and TRBJ1-4; D may be TRBD1 (5 bases). Germline CDR1 SGHTS, CDR2 YDEGEE. V was trimmed by 1 base and J by 7 bases, leaving 14 bases between them. The CDR3 is 15 residues long. Written as DNA, the CDR3 is TGTGCCAGCAGCTTGATTGTGGGGAGGGGTGAAAAACTGTTTTTT. Translated: CASSLIVGRGEKLFF.

The chain couples TRBV28 to TRBJ2-3; 13 nucleotides align to TRBD2. CDR1 and CDR2 (germline): MDHEN, SYDVKM. CDR3 length equals 16 residues. V lost 6 bases, J lost 6 bases, and 9 bases stayed unmatched. CDR3 sequence: CASSSGLAGVIDTQYF. The CDR3 nucleotides read TGTGCCAGCAGCTCTGGACTAGCGGGAGTCATCGATACGCAGTATTTT.

Ten or more counts support this clone. V usage is TRBV27 and J usage is TRBJ1-1; D unresolved. Germline CDR1 and CDR2: MNHEY and SMNVEV (reference sequence). The CDR3 totals 18 residues. With 4 bases removed from V and 0 bases from J, the gap between germline ends came to 21 bases. The CDR3 DNA reads as TGTGCCAGCAGTTCCATATCCCGAGGTCTACAGATGAACACTGAAGCTTTCTTT. Translated, it gives CASSSISRGLQMNTEAFF.

The V and J genes are TRBV18 and TRBJ2-1; 8 bases line up with TRBD1. Unmatched junction bases numbered 6, after V lost 4 bases and J lost 4 bases. The CDR3 runs to 15 residues. The germline V gene has CDR1 KGHSH and CDR2 LQKENI. Written as DNA, the CDR3 is TGTGCCAGCTCACAGGGACAGGCCCAATACAATGAGCAGTTCTTC. Its protein is CASSQGQAQYNEQFF.

This rearrangement joins TRBV28 to TRBJ1-5; a possible D gene is TRBD1 (5 bases). Germline V lookup: CDR1 MDHEN, CDR2 SYDVKM. The CDR3 extends over 16 amino acids. The V end lost 3 bases, the J end lost 0 bases, and 12 bases lay between the germline ends. CDR3 bases: TGTGCCAGCAGTTTGTCGGGGACTTATAGCAATCAGCCCCAGCATTTT. This sequence encodes CASSLSGTYSNQPQHF.

The rearrangement uses TRBV28 and TRBJ1-5; 10 bases are shared with TRBD1. This CDR3 comprises 20 residues. Trimming cost V 5 bases and J 0 bases; bases outside gene matches: 16. Germline V gene data show CDR1 as MDHEN and CDR2 as SYDVKM. The CDR3 nucleotides are TGTGCCAGCAGTCCTTTCCCCGGGACAGGGGAAACCTATAGCAATCAGCCCCAGCATTTT. It translates to CASSPFPGTGETYSNQPQHF.

The CDR3 protein is CASSQGDPRDRTGELFF. CDR3 bases: TGTGCCAGCAGCCAAGGGGATCCGCGGGACCGTACCGGGGAGCTGTTTTTT. The chain combines TRBV4-2 with TRBJ2-2; tentatively, D is TRBD2 (6 bases). Between the trimmed V and J ends, which lost 1 base and 5 bases, there was a span of 17 bases. Germline-derived CDR1 and CDR2 are LGHNA and YNFKEQ. The CDR3 is 17 residues long.